A selection of T cell receptor beta chains follows, all from one sample in a study of immune cell composition in non-small cell lung cancer. The data were produced by immunoSEQ multiplex PCR, yet TCRdb's version contains in-frame clones alone and is incomplete. Among more than 1,200 clones, 60% to 70% were seen once, and the ten largest hold around 30%. Sample: non-adjacent lung tissue. The receptors derive from a human donor with non-small cell lung cancer. The CDR3 runs from the conserved cysteine through the conserved F or W. A D gene is named only where the DNA matches it firmly. Size is stated for part of the rows, as once, few or many counts, or as a class when the clone is expanded.

TRBV5-1	.	16	large	TRBJ2-7	CASSPSTAARRDEQYF	TGCGCCAGCAGCCCCTCGACGGCGGCTCGGAGGGACGAGCAGTACTTC
TRBV6-6	.	14	.	TRBJ2-7	CASSYAQSSYEQYF	TGTGCCAGCAGTTACGCACAGAGCTCCTACGAGCAGTACTTC
TRBV19	.	15	.	TRBJ1-1	CASSPQREGNTEAFF	TGTGCCAGTAGCCCACAACGAGAGGGAAACACTGAAGCTTTCTTT
TRBV6-5	.	13	few	TRBJ2-1	CASSYSGADEQFF	TGTGCCAGCAGTTACTCAGGGGCGGATGAGCAGTTCTTC
TRBV7-6	.	13	.	TRBJ2-3	CASSLGVTDTQYF	TGTGCCAGCAGCTTAGGCGTGACAGATACGCAGTATTTT
TRBV10-1	.	15	.	TRBJ2-1	CASSRTELGTDEQFF	TGCGCCAGCAGCCGGACTGAACTGGGTACCGATGAGCAGTTCTTC
TRBV28	.	12	.	TRBJ1-3	CASSPQRDTIYF	TGTGCCAGCAGTCCCCAACGGGACACCATATATTTT
TRBV27	.	14	once	TRBJ2-1	CASSASGKYNEQFF	TGTGCCAGCAGTGCATCCGGGAAGTACAATGAGCAGTTCTTC
TRBV19	.	10	once	TRBJ2-3	CASEADTQYF	TGTGCCAGTGAGGCAGATACGCAGTATTTT
TRBV13	TRBD2	16	once	TRBJ2-7	CASSLRAGGPISEQYF	TGTGCCAGCAGCTTACGTGCGGGGGGCCCCATTTCCGAGCAGTACTTC
TRBV28	TRBD1	16	few	TRBJ2-2	CASTLTGGRFTGELFF	TGTGCCAGCACTTTGACAGGGGGAAGGTTCACCGGGGAGCTGTTTTTT
TRBV2	TRBD1	13	.	TRBJ1-6	CAVIQGAKSPLHF	TGTGCCGTCATACAGGGGGCGAAATCACCCCTCCACTTT
TRBV29-1	.	12	.	TRBJ2-2	CSVERGAGELFF	TGCAGCGTTGAACGGGGAGCCGGGGAGCTGTTTTTT
TRBV6-5	TRBD1	11	.	TRBJ2-7	CANRDRLEQYF	TGTGCCAACCGGGACAGGCTTGAGCAGTACTTC
TRBV5-5	TRBD2	16	.	TRBJ2-7	CASRGGTSGRRYEQYF	TGTGCCAGCAGAGGCGGGACTAGCGGGAGGCGATACGAGCAGTACTTC
TRBV7-9	TRBD2	13	.	TRBJ2-3	CASSSTSADTQYF	TGTGCCAGCAGTTCCACTAGCGCTGATACGCAGTATTTT
TRBV7-6	TRBD1	16	.	TRBJ2-5	CASSPPGQANQETQYF	TGTGCCAGCAGCCCGCCGGGACAGGCAAACCAAGAGACCCAGTACTTC
TRBV7-8	.	15	.	TRBJ2-7	CASSSAEIAAYEQYF	TGTGCCAGCAGTTCGGCCGAGATAGCGGCCTACGAGCAGTACTTC
TRBV20-1	.	11	.	TRBJ1-2	CSVQGLGGYTF	TGCAGTGTCCAGGGACTAGGGGGCTACACCTTC
TRBV18	.	15	.	TRBJ1-5	CASSPDPGGNQPQHF	TGTGCCAGCTCACCTGACCCCGGGGGCAATCAGCCCCAGCATTTT
TRBV19	.	14	few	TRBJ2-1	CASSPDGVYNEQFF	TGTGCCAGTAGTCCCGACGGGGTTTACAATGAGCAGTTCTTC
TRBV6-5	TRBD1	15	.	TRBJ2-1	CASLTTGISYNEQFF	TGTGCCAGCTTGACGACAGGGATCTCCTACAATGAGCAGTTCTTC
TRBV9	.	13	.	TRBJ1-1	CASSVTGNTEAFF	TGTGCCAGCAGCGTTACAGGGAACACTGAAGCTTTCTTT
TRBV10-3	.	13	few	TRBJ1-1	CAISGDPGGEAFF	TGTGCCATCAGTGGGGACCCGGGGGGTGAAGCTTTCTTT
TRBV5-4	.	12	.	TRBJ1-1	CASSYDSSEAFF	TGTGCCAGCAGCTACGACAGCTCTGAAGCTTTCTTT
TRBV6-1	.	13	.	TRBJ2-3	CASNLRGTDTQYF	TGTGCCAGCAACCTGAGAGGGACAGATACGCAGTATTTT
TRBV5-4	TRBD1	17	large	TRBJ2-1	CASSVGQGAGSYNEQFF	TGTGCCAGCAGCGTTGGACAGGGGGCGGGTAGCTACAATGAGCAGTTCTTC
TRBV6-5	TRBD2	15	.	TRBJ2-5	CASRTSGGTQETQYF	TGTGCCAGCAGGACTAGCGGGGGGACCCAAGAGACCCAGTACTTC
TRBV19	TRBD1	15	.	TRBJ2-7	CASSRDSLSSYEQYF	TGTGCCAGTAGCCGGGACAGCCTAAGTTCCTACGAGCAGTACTTC
TRBV6-5	TRBD1	15	.	TRBJ2-1	CASRTTGGWYNEQFF	TGTGCCAGCAGAACGACAGGGGGCTGGTACAATGAGCAGTTCTTC
TRBV10-1	.	12	few	TRBJ2-7	CASSAPVGQTDF	TGCGCCAGCAGTGCCCCGGTGGGGCAGACTGACTTC
TRBV18	.	15	large	TRBJ2-2	CASSRLDQNTGELFF	TGTGCCAGCTCACGACTAGATCAGAACACCGGGGAGCTGTTTTTT
TRBV28	.	13	.	TRBJ1-1	CASSPQGYTEAFF	TGTGCCAGCAGCCCGCAGGGGTACACTGAAGCTTTCTTT
TRBV29-1	.	14	.	TRBJ2-1	CSGLGRDSYNEQFF	TGCAGCGGCCTCGGACGGGACTCCTACAATGAGCAGTTCTTC
TRBV30	.	14	few	TRBJ1-1	CASTRRGGNTEAFF	TGTGCCTCAACTCGACGGGGGGGGAACACTGAAGCTTTCTTT
TRBV19	.	11	.	TRBJ1-4	CASSVSEKLFF	TGTGCCAGTAGTGTCTCTGAAAAACTGTTTTTT
TRBV5-6	.	16	.	TRBJ1-6	CASSPPGGNLNSPLHF	TGTGCCAGCAGCCCTCCGGGGGGGAACCTCAATTCACCCCTCCACTTT
TRBV28	.	14	.	TRBJ2-6	CASSQGGGANVLTF	TGTGCCAGCTCCCAAGGGGGTGGGGCCAACGTCCTGACTTTC
TRBV27	TRBD2	16	.	TRBJ2-5	CASSLSTSGRTETQYF	TGTGCCAGCAGTTTATCGACTAGCGGGAGGACAGAGACCCAGTACTTC
TRBV6-5	TRBD1	13	large	TRBJ1-1	CASRPTGGTEAFF	TGTGCCAGCAGACCTACAGGGGGCACTGAAGCTTTCTTT
TRBV6-6	TRBD1	16	few	TRBJ2-2	CASMDRGSSYGGELFF	TGTGCCAGCATGGACAGGGGTTCTTCGTACGGCGGGGAGCTGTTTTTT
TRBV7-2	.	17	.	TRBJ1-3	CASSPQTPPLTGNTIYF	TGTGCCAGCAGCCCCCAAACCCCGCCTCTAACGGGAAACACCATATATTTT
TRBV30	TRBD1	13	.	TRBJ1-2	CAWSVDRGQGYTF	TGTGCCTGGAGTGTCGACAGGGGCCAGGGCTACACCTTC
TRBV7-6	TRBD1	15	few	TRBJ2-7	CASSSGQGEIYEQYF	TGTGCCAGCAGTTCGGGACAGGGGGAAATCTACGAGCAGTACTTC
TRBV6-6	TRBD1	16	.	TRBJ1-5	CASRQDRGGGNQPQHF	TGTGCCAGCCGTCAGGACAGGGGCGGGGGCAATCAGCCCCAGCATTTT
TRBV30	TRBD1	17	.	TRBJ2-3	CAWSRGTGAVGTDTQYF	TGTGCCTGGAGCCGCGGGACAGGGGCGGTAGGAACAGATACGCAGTATTTT
TRBV10-1	TRBD1	17	few	TRBJ2-2	CASSQSDRPPNTGELFF	TGCGCCAGCAGTCAGTCGGACAGGCCGCCGAACACCGGGGAGCTGTTTTTT
TRBV6-5	.	16	.	TRBJ2-1	CASSYPYRGKPDEQFF	TGTGCCAGCAGTTACCCCTACCGGGGGAAGCCGGATGAGCAGTTCTTC